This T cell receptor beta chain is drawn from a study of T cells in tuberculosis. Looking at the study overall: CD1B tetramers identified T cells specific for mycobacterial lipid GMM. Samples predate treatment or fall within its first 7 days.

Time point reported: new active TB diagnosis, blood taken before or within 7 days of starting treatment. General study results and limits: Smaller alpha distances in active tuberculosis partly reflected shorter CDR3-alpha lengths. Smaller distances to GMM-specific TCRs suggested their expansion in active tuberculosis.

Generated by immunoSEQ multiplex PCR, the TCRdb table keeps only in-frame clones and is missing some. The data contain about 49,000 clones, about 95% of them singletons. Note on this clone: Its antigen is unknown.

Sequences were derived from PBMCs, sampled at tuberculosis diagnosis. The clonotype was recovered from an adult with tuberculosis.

The CDR3 spells CASSQDMGQGAPMNTEAFF. CDR3 DNA: TGCGCCAGCAGCCAAGATATGGGACAGGGGGCACCGATGAACACTGAAGCTTTCTTT. The V and J genes are TRBV4-3 and TRBJ1-1, with 12 bases matching TRBD1. The CDR3 loop spans 19 amino acids. With V trimmed by 0 bases and J by 0 bases, 8 bases remained unmatched. Germline values: CDR1 LGHNA, CDR2 YSLEER.